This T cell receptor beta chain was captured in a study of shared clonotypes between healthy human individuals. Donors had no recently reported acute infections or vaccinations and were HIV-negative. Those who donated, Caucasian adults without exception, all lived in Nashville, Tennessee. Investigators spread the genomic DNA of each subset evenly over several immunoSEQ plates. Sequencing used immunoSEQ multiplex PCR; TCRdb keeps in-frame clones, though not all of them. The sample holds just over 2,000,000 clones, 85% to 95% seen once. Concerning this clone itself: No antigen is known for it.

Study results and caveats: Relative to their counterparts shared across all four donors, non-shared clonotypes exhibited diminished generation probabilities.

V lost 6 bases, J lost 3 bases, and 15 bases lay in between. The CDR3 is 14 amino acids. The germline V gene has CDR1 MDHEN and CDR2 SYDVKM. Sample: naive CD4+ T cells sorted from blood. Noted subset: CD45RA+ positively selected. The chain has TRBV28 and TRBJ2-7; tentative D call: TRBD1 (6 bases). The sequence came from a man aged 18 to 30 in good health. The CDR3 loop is CASSSGTTIYEQYF. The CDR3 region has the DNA TGTGCCAGCAGCTCCGGGACAACCATCTACGAGCAGTACTTC.